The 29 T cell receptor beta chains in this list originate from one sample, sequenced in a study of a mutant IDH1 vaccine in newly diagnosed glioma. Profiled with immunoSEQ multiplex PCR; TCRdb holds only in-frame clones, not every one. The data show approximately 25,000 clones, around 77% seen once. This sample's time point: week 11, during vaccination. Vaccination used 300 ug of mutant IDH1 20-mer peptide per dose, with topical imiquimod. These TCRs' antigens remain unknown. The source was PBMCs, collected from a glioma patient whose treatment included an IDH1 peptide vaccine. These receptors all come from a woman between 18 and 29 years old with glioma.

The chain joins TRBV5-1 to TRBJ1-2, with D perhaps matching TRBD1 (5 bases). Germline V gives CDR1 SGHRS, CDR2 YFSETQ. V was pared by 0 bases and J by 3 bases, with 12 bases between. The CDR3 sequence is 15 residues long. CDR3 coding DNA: TGCGCCAGCAGCTTGGATGGAGACAGTGACTATGGCTACACCTTC. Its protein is CASSLDGDSDYGYTF.

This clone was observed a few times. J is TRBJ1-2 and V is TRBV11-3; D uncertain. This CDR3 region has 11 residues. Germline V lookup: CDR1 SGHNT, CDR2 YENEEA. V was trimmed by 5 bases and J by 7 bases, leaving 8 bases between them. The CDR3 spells CASSLGGGYTF. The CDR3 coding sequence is TGTGCCAGCAGCCTAGGTGGTGGCTACACCTTC.

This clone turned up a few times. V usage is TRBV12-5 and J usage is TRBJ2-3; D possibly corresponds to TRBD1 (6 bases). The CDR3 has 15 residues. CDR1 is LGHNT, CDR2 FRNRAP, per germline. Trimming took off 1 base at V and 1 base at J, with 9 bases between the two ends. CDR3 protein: CASGLGTVGTDTQYF. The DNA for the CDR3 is TGTGCTAGTGGTTTGGGGACAGTTGGCACAGATACGCAGTATTTT.

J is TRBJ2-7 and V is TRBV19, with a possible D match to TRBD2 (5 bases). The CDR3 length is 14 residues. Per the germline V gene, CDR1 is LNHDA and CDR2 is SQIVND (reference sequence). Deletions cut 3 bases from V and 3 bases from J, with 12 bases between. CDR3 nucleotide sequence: TGTGCCAGTAGTATTAGCGAGAAAGGCTACGAGCAGTACTTC. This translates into CASSISEKGYEQYF.

Written as DNA, the CDR3 is TGCGCCAGCAGCTTGGGGGGGCCTAACTCCTACGAGCAGTACTTC. Amino acid sequence: CASSLGGPNSYEQYF. The gene calls are TRBV5-1 and TRBJ2-7, with a weak D call TRBD1 (6 bases). The ends were cut back, 0 bases at V and 0 bases at J, with 10 bases in the middle. This CDR3 contains 15 residues. CDR1 and CDR2 (germline): SGHRS, YFSETQ.

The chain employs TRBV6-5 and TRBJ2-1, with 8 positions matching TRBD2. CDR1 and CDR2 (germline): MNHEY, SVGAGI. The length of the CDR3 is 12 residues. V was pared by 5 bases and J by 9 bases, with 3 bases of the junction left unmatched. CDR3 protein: CASSDAGGEQFF. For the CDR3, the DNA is TGTGCCAGCAGTGATGCGGGGGGTGAGCAGTTCTTC.

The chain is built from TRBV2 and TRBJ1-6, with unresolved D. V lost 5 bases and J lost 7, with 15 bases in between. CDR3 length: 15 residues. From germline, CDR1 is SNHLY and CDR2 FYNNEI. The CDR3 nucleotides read TGTGCCAGCAGTAACAACCTGGTCCGAAATTCACCCCTCCACTTT. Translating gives CASSNNLVRNSPLHF.

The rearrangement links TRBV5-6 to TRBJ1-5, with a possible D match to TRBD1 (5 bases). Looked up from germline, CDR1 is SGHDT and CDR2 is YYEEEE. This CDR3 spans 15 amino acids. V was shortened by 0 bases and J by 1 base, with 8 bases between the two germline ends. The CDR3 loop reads CASSLGRTSNQPQHF. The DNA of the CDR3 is TGTGCCAGCAGCTTGGGCCGGACAAGCAATCAGCCCCAGCATTTT.

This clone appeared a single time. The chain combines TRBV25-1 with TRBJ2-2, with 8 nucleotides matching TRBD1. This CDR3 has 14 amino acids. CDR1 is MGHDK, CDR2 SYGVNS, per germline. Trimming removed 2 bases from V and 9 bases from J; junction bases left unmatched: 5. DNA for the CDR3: TGTGCCAGCAGTGAAGGGACAGGTCGAAGGGAGCTGTTTTTT. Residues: CASSEGTGRRELFF.

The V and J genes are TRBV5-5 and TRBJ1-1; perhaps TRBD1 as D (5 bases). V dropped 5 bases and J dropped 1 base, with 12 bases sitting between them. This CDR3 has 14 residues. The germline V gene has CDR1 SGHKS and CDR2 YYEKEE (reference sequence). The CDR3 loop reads CASRRLGTNTEAFF. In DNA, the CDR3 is TGTGCCAGCAGGCGGTTGGGGACGAACACTGAAGCTTTCTTT.

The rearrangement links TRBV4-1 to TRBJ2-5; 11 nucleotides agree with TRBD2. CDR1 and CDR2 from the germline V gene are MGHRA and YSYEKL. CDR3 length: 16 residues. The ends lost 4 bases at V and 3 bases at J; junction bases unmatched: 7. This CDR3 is CASSRSSGGLEETQYF. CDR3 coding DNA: TGCGCCAGCAGCCGGTCTAGCGGGGGGTTGGAAGAGACCCAGTACTTC.

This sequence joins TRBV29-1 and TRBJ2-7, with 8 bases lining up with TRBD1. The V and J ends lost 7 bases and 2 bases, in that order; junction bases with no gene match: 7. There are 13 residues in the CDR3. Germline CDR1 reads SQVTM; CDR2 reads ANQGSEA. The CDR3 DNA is TGCAGCGGTATAACAGGGGGACCCTACGAGCAGTACTTC. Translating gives CSGITGGPYEQYF.

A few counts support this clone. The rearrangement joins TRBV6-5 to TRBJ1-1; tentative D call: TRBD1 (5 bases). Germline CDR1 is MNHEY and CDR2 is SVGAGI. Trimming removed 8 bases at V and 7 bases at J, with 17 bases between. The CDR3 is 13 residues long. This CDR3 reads CASVNRGVGEAFF. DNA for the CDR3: TGTGCCAGCGTAAATCGGGGCGTCGGTGAAGCTTTCTTT.

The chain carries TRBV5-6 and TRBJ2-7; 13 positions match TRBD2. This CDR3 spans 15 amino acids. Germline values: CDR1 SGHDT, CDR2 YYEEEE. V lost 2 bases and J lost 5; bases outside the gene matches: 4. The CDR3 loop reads CASSFGLAGAHEQYF. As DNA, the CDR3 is TGTGCCAGCAGCTTCGGACTAGCGGGAGCCCACGAGCAGTACTTC.

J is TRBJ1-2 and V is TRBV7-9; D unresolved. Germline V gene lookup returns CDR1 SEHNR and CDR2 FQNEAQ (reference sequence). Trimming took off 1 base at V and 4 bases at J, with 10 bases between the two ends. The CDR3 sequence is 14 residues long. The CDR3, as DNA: TGTGCCAGCAGCTTAGAAGTCTACGGCTATGGCTACACCTTC. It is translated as CASSLEVYGYGYTF.

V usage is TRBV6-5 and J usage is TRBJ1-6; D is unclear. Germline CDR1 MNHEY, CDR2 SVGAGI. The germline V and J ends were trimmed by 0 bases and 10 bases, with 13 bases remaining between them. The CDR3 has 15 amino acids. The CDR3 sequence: CASSYSGFDRSPLHF. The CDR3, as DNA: TGTGCCAGCAGTTACTCCGGGTTCGATAGGTCACCCCTCCACTTT.

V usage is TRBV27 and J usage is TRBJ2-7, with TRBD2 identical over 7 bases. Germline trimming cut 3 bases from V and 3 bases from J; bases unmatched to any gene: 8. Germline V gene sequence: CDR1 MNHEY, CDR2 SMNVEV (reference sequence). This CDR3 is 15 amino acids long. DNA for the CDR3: TGTGCCAGCAGTTTCGCTGGCGGGAGCGTCTACGAGCAGTACTTC. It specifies CASSFAGGSVYEQYF.

This chain's CDR3 is CASSIDSGGGGANVLTF. CDR3 nucleotides: TGTGCCAGTAGTATAGACTCAGGGGGTGGTGGGGCCAACGTCCTGACTTTC. The rearrangement uses TRBV19 and TRBJ2-6; 7 nucleotides match TRBD1. The CDR3 is 17 amino acids. Germline trimming cut 0 bases from V and 3 bases from J; bases unmatched to any gene: 5. The germline gives CDR1 LNHDA, CDR2 SQIVND (reference sequence).

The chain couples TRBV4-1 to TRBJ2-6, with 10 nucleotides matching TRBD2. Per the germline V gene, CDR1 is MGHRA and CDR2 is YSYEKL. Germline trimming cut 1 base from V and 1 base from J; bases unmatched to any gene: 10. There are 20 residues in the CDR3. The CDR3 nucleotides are TGCGCCAGCAGCCAAGTACTGAGCGGGAGGGCCCCGTCTGGGGCCAACGTCCTGACTTTC. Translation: CASSQVLSGRAPSGANVLTF.

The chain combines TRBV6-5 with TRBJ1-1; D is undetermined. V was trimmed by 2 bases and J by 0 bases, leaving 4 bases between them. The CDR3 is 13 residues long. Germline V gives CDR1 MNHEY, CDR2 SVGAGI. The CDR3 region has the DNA TGTGCCAGCAGTTACATAATGAACACTGAAGCTTTCTTT. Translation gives CASSYIMNTEAFF.

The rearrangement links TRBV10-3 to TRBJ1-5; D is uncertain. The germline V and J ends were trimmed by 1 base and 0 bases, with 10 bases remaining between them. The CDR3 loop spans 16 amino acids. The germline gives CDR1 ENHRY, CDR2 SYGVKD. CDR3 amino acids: CAISEFMGISNQPQHF. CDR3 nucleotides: TGTGCCATCAGTGAGTTCATGGGTATTAGCAATCAGCCCCAGCATTTT.

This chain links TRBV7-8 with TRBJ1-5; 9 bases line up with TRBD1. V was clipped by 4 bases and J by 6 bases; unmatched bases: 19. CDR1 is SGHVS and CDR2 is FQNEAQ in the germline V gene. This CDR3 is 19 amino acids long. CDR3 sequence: CASSYRQGGNMGSGQPQHF. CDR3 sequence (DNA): TGTGCCAGCAGCTATAGACAGGGGGGGAATATGGGGAGTGGTCAGCCCCAGCATTTT.

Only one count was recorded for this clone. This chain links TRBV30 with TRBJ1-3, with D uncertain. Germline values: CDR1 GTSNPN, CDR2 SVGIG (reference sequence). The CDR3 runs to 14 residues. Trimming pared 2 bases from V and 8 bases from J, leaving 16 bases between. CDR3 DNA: TGTGCCTGGAGTAGGAGGTCAGGTCGGGACACCATATATTTT. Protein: CAWSRRSGRDTIYF. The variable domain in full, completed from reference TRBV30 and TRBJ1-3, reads SQTIHQWPATLVQPVGSPLSLECTVEGTSNPNLYWYRQAAGRGLQLLFYSVGIGQISSEVPQNLSASRPQDRQFILSSKKLLLSDSGFYLCAWSRRSGRDTIYFGEGSWLTVV.

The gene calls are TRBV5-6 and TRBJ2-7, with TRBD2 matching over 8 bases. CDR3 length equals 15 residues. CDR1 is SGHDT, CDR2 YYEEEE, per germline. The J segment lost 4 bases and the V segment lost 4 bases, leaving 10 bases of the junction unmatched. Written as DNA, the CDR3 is TGTGCCAGCAGCAGGACAGCGGGAGTAAGGTACGAGCAGTACTTC. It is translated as CASSRTAGVRYEQYF. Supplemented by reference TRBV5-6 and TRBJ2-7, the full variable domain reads DAGVTQSPTHLIKTRGQQVTLRCSPKSGHDTVSWYQQALGQGPQFIFQYYEEEERQRGNFPDRFSGHQFPNYSSELNVNALLLGDSALYLCASSRTAGVRYEQYFGPGTRLTVT.

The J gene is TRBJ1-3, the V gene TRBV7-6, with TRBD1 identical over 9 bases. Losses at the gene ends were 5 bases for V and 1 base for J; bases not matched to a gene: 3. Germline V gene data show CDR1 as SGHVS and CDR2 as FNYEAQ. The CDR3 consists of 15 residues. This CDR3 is CASSMGQGSGNTIYF. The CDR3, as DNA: TGTGCCAGCAGCATGGGACAGGGATCTGGAAACACCATATATTTT. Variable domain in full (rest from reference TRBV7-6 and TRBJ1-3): GAGVSQSPRYKVTKRGQDVALRCDPISGHVSLYWYRQALGQGPEFLTYFNYEAQQDKSGLPNDRFSAERPEGSISTLTIQRTEQRDSAMYRCASSMGQGSGNTIYFGEGSWLTVV.

The DNA of the CDR3 is TGTGCCACCACAGGGACGGACACCGGGGAGCTGTTTTTT. This encodes CATTGTDTGELFF. The chain links TRBV6-1 to TRBJ2-2, with D perhaps matching TRBD1 (6 bases). Trimming removed 10 bases from V and 3 bases from J, with 12 bases in between. Looked up from germline, CDR1 is MNHNS and CDR2 is SASEGT. This CDR3 contains 13 residues.

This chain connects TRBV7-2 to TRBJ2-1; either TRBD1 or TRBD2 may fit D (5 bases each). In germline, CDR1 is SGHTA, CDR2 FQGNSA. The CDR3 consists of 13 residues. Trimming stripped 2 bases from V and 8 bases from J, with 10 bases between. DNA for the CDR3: TGTGCCAGCAGCTTATTGGGGCGGGATGAGCAGTTCTTC. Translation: CASSLLGRDEQFF.

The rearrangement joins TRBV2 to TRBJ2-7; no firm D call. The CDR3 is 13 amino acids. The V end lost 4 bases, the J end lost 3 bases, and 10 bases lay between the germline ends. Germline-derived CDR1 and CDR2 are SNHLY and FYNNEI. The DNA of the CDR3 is TGTGCCAGCAGTGCTTTCTTGGGCTACGAGCAGTACTTC. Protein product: CASSAFLGYEQYF. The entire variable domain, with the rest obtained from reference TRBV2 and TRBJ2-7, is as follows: EPEVTQTPSHQVTQMGQEVILRCVPISNHLYFYWYRQILGQKVEFLVSFYNNEISEKSEIFDDQFSVERPDGSNFTLKIRSTKLEDSAMYFCASSAFLGYEQYFGPGTRLTVT.

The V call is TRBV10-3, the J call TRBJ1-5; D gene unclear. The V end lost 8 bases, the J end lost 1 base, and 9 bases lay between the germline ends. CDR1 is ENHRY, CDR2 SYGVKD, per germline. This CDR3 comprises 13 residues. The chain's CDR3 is CAIGRLSNQPQHF. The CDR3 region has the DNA TGTGCCATCGGCCGCTTAAGCAATCAGCCCCAGCATTTT.